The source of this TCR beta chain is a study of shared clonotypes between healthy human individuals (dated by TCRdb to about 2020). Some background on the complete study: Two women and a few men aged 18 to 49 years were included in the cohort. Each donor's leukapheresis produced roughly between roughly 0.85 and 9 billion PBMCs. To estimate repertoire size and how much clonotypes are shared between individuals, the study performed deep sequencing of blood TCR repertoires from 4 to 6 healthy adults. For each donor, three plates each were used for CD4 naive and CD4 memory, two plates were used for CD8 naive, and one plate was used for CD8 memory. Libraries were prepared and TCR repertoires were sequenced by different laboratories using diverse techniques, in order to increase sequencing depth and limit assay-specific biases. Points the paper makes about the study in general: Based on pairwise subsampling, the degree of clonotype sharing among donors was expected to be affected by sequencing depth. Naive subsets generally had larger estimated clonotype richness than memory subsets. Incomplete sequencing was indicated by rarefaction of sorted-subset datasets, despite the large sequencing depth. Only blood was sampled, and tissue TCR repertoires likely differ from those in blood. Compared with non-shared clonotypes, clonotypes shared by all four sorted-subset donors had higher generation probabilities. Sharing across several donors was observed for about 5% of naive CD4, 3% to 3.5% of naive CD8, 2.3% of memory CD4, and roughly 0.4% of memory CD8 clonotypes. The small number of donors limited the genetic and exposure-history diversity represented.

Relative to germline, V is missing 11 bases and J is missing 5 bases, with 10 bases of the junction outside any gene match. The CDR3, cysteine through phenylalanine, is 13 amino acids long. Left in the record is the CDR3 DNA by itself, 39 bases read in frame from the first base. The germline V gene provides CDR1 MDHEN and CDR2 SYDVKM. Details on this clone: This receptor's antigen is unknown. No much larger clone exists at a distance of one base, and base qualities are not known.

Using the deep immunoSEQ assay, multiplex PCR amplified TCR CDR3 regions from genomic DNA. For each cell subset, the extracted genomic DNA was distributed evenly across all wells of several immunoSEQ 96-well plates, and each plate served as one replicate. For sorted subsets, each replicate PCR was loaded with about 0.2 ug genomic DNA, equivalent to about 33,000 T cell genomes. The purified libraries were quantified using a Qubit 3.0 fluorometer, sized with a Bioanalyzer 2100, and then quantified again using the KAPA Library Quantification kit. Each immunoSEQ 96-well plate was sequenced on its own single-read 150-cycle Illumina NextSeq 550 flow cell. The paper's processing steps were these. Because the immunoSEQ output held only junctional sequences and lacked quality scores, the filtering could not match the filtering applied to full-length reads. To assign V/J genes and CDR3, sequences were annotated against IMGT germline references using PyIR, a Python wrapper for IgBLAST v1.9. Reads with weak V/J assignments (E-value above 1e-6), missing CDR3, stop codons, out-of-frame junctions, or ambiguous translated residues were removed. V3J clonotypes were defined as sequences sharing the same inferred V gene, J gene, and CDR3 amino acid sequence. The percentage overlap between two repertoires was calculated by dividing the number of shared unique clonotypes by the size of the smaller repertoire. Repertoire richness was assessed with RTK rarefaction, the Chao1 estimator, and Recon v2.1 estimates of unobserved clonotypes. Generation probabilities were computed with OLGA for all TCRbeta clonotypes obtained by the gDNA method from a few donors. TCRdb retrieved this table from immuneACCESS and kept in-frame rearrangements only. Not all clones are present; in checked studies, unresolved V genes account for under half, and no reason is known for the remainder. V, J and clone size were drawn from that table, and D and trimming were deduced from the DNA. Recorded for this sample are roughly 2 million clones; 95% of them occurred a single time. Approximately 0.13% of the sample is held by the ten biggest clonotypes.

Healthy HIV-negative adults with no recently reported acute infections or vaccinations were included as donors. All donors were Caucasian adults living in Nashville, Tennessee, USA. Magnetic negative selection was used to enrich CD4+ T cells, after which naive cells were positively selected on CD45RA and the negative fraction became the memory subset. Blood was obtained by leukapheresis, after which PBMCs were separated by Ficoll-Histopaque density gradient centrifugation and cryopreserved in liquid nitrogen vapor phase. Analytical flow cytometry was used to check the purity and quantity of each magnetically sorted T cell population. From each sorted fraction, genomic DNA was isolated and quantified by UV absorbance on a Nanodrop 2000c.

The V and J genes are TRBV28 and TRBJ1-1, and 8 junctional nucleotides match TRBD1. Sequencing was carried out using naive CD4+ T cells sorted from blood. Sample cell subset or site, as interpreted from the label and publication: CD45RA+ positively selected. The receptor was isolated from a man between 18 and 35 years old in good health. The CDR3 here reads CAGSTGGRTEAFF. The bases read TGTGCCGGATCCACAGGGGGGAGGACTGAAGCTTTCTTT. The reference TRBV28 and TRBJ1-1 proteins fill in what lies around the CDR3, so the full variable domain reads DVKVTQSSRYLVKRTGEKVFLECVQDMDHENMFWYRQDPGLGLRLIYFSYDVKMKEKGDIPEGYSVSREKKERFSLILESASTNQTSMYLCAGSTGGRTEAFFGQGTRLTVV.